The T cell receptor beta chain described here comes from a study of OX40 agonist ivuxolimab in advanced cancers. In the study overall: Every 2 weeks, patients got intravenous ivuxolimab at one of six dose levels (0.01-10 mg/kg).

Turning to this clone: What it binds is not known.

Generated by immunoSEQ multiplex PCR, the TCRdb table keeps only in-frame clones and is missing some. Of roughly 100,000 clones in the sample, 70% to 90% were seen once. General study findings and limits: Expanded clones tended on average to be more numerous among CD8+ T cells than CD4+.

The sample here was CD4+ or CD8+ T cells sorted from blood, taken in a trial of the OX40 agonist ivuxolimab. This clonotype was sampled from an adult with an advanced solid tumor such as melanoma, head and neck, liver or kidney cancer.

CDR3 sequence reads: CASSLDSANTNYGYTF. CDR3 DNA: TGTGCCAGCAGCTTAGATTCGGCCAATACTAACTATGGCTACACCTTC. This rearrangement joins TRBV7-2 to TRBJ1-2; no clear D gene. The CDR3 sequence is 16 residues long. The V end was cut by 1 base, the J end by 0 bases, with 12 bases between. CDR1 and CDR2 (germline): SGHTA, FQGNSA.